These T cell receptor beta chains were read from a single sample in a study of control samples from healthy donors and cancer patients. Libraries were prepared by immunoSEQ multiplex PCR; TCRdb keeps only in-frame clonotypes and omits some of them. The data contain about 55,000 clones, approximately 91% of them singletons. Sequencing was done on a sample of blood. These TCRs come from a man aged 45-65 years in good health. CDR3s include the opening cysteine and the closing phenylalanine or tryptophan. Fields, in order: CDR3 protein, V gene, J gene.

CASSFSDRGDGETQYF	TRBV11-2	TRBJ2-5
CASSQDPWDGIPTYEQYF	TRBV3-1/TRBV3-2	TRBJ2-7
CAISGTGQMNTEAFF	TRBV10-3	TRBJ1-1
CASSQNLDSQNEKLFF	TRBV4-1	TRBJ1-4
CASSLGSYPASTQYF	TRBV7-6	TRBJ2-3
CASSFKAGGGNEQFF	TRBV7-2	TRBJ2-1
CASSQDRGAGNTIYF	TRBV7-2	TRBJ1-3
CASSYNAGRTGELFF	TRBV6-5	TRBJ2-2
CASSRLTSRGETQYF	TRBV28	TRBJ2-5
CASSTRDYRGETQYF	TRBV6-2/TRBV6-3	TRBJ2-5
CASSDIMNTEAFF	TRBV6-1	TRBJ1-1
CASSSGDYNYGYTF	TRBV6-6	TRBJ1-2
CASSEPIRTYNEQFF	TRBV10-1	TRBJ2-1
CASSPYAGLETEAFF	TRBV18	TRBJ1-1
CASSEGGEKLFF	TRBV9	TRBJ1-4
CASSDGTGGAAFF	TRBV6-1	TRBJ1-1
CASSFEGDTAYEQYF	TRBV5-5	TRBJ2-7
CASSFSTETEAFF	TRBV28	TRBJ1-1
CASSIGTKGGYTF	TRBV19	TRBJ1-2
CAIRVENTGELFF	TRBV10-3	TRBJ2-2
CASTTGGGGGELFF	TRBV6-5	TRBJ2-2
CASSIPGQGLPEAFF	TRBV18	TRBJ1-1
CASSLLASSYNEQFF	TRBV19	TRBJ2-1
CAWSVRGFEAFF	TRBV30	TRBJ1-1
CASNGLADEQFF	TRBV2	TRBJ2-1
CASSERDLARRQGWAGYTF	TRBV2	TRBJ1-2
CASSEWTGRNYGYTF	TRBV2	TRBJ1-2
CASSLGHSYEQYF	TRBV27	TRBJ2-7
CASVGDRKNQPQHF	TRBV28	TRBJ1-5
CASSETIGSPYEQYF	TRBV2	TRBJ2-7
CASSPYRGSANEKLFF	TRBV28	TRBJ1-4
CASSQIRGYSNQPQHF	TRBV3-1/TRBV3-2	TRBJ1-5
CASSFLGRANSPLHF	TRBV11-2	TRBJ1-6
CAISETGIERENTEAFF	TRBV10-3	TRBJ1-1
CAWTWGYF	TRBV30	TRBJ2-7
CASSPRAGGGTDTQYF	TRBV3-1/TRBV3-2	TRBJ2-3
CASSGGPAWLGGELFF	TRBV9	TRBJ2-2
CASSDAGYGYTF	TRBV6-4	TRBJ1-2
CASSYSVDSDTEAFF	TRBV6-5	TRBJ1-1
CASSEEGGGYGNTEAFF	TRBV6-1	TRBJ1-1
CASRPHGGGTGELFF	TRBV28	TRBJ2-2
CASSLGASSYNEQFF	TRBV7-3	TRBJ2-1
CASSYIQGVGPHEQYF	TRBV6-5	TRBJ2-7
CASSFGRASYEQYF	TRBV5-6	TRBJ2-7
CASSSPSTDTQYF	TRBV6-6	TRBJ2-3
CASSWDAGNTIYF	TRBV5-1	TRBJ1-3
CASSLGTLYEQYF	TRBV11-2	TRBJ2-7
CSASRLALNYEQYF	TRBV20-1	TRBJ2-7
CASSIGLAFYNEQFF	TRBV9	TRBJ2-1
CASSYGTSYEQYF	TRBV11-2	TRBJ2-7
CASSSPFGIAGGAYNEQFF	TRBV11-2	TRBJ2-1
CASTTGTSGSYEQYF	TRBV27	TRBJ2-7
CASSLDRGREQPQHF	TRBV7-2	TRBJ1-5